What follows describes a single T cell receptor beta chain. Its antigen remains unidentified. Per-base qualities were not stored, and no clone one base away is much larger. The V end gives up 4 bases and the J end 5 bases, leaving 5 bases in the junction not matched to a gene. The CDR3 spans 13 residues, from the cysteine through the valine. Left in the record is the CDR3 DNA by itself, 39 bases read in frame from the first base. The germline V gene yields KGHSH for CDR1 and LQKENI for CDR2. These data originate in a study of control samples from healthy donors and cancer patients (TCRdb year 2020). The library came from the immunoSEQ multiplex PCR assay. The clones in this table, taken by TCRdb from immuneACCESS, are in-frame only. Not every clone is retained; where verified, under half of the shortfall comes from an unresolved V gene, and the cause of the rest is unknown. The table for this sample lists about 110,000 clones; around 89% of them were counted only once. Roughly 15% of the sample comes from the top ten.

The chain is assembled from TRBV18 and TRBJ2-7; TRBD1 lines up with 7 middle nucleotides. This TCR was recovered from a woman aged 45-60 years in good health. The sample comprised blood. The CDR3 corresponds to CASSRDRADEQYV. In nucleotides, the sequence is TGTGCCAGCTCACGAGACAGGGCGGACGAGCAGTACGTC.